This T cell receptor (beta chain) came from a study of T cell responses to AZD1222 COVID-19 vaccine. V lost 4 bases and J lost 4, with 7 bases in between. The CDR3 is made up of 12 amino acids. Germline-derived CDR1 and CDR2 are SNHLY and FYNNEI. This table comes from immunoSEQ multiplex PCR, and its TCRdb copy is limited to in-frame clones, with some not included. The sample comprises 95,000 to 100,000 clones, 90% of which are singletons, and 1% to 1.5% rests with the top ten. This clonotype originated in an adult in good health. The specimen comprised peripheral blood, sampled on day 0 of AZD1222 vaccination. V usage is TRBV2 and J usage is TRBJ1-2; no clear D gene. This CDR3 reads CASSGTVYGYTF. The DNA of the CDR3 is TGTGCCAGCAGTGGGACGGTCTATGGCTACACCTTC.